This TCR beta chain was captured by sequencing in a study of graft-versus-host responses after intestinal transplantation. Profiled with immunoSEQ multiplex PCR; TCRdb holds only in-frame clones, not every one. The sample has around 39,000 clones, over 85% seen once. The V gene end was trimmed by 8 bases and the J gene end by 9 bases; junction bases not matched to a gene: 9. The CDR3 extends over 12 amino acids. The germline gives CDR1 LNHDA, CDR2 SQIVND (reference sequence). The receptor was isolated from a human patient who received an intestinal transplant, so some T cells may come from the graft donor. This sequence joins TRBV19 and TRBJ2-5; 7 positions agree with TRBD1. The material was PBMCs, obtained around 730 days after intestinal transplantation. CDR3: CASEDRVRAQYF. Written as DNA, the CDR3 is TGTGCCAGTGAAGACAGGGTACGGGCCCAGTACTTC.